The clone carrying this T cell receptor (beta chain) appeared once. Its antigen is as yet unknown. This specimen belongs to a study of T cell responses to AZD1222 COVID-19 vaccine. Study-wide results and limits: Following two doses of AZD1222, Spike-specific TCR breadth and depth rose. Reportedly, nearly half of unique spike TCRs recognized epitopes outside B.1.351/B.1.1.7 mutations. A mostly white British donor set with more females was recruited, and clonal diversity was possibly underestimated. In all cases, repertoires were sampled only after the peak T cell response.

Libraries were prepared by immunoSEQ multiplex PCR; TCRdb keeps only in-frame clonotypes and omits some of them. Here the sample spans 110,000 to 150,000 clones, 85% to 95% being singletons. CDR1 and CDR2 from the germline V gene are SGHVS and FQNEAQ. Trimming took 3 bases from V and 5 from J; bases not matched to a gene: 9. The length of the CDR3 is 16 residues. Sample: peripheral blood, taken after recovery from COVID-19. The source of this sequence is an adult who had recovered from COVID-19. The chain recombines TRBV7-8 with TRBJ2-1; 8 bases are a match to TRBD2. CDR3 DNA sequence: TGTGCCAGCAGCTTTCGGGTAGCGGGGTTAAACAATGAGCAGTTCTTC. Its protein product is CASSFRVAGLNNEQFF.